A single sample gave rise to the 13 T cell receptor beta chains below, sequenced in a study of radiation and T cells in renal cell carcinoma (dated by TCRdb to 2018 to 2020). The receptor library was made with the immunoSEQ multiplex PCR assay. Not all clones reach the TCRdb copy of this immuneACCESS table, which keeps in-frame sequences only. Checked studies attribute under half of the gap to unresolved V genes and leave the rest unexplained. This sample lists around 180,000 clones; less than 90% were detected once. The ten largest clones represent 11% of the sample. Sample time point, as interpreted from the label and publication: blood 4 weeks post-SBRT, at nephrectomy. According to the study, the label for this sample's treatment or condition signals: 15 Gy SBRT to primary tumor, nephrectomy 4 weeks later. The input for sequencing was blood, taken from a patient whose treatment included radiotherapy and nephrectomy. The receptors derive from a woman between 45 and 65 years old with renal cell carcinoma.

The CDR3 region is CASSLRGGGVNEQFF. The CDR3 nucleotides are TGTGCCAGCAGCTTGAGGGGGGGCGGTGTCAATGAGCAGTTCTTC. The chain has TRBV7-2 and TRBJ2-1, with D perhaps TRBD2 (7 bases). The CDR3 has 15 amino acids. The V gene lost 3 bases and the J gene lost 6 bases, with 15 bases spanning the gap. Looked up from germline, CDR1 is SGHTA and CDR2 is FQGNSA. The entire variable domain, with the rest obtained from reference TRBV7-2 and TRBJ2-1, is as follows: GAGVSQSPSNKVTEKGKDVELRCDPISGHTALYWYRQSLGQGLEFLIYFQGNSAPDKSGLPSDRFSAERTGGSVSTLTIQRTQQEDSAVYLCASSLRGGGVNEQFFGPGTRLTVL.

V is TRBV6-5 and J is TRBJ1-1; 9 positions match TRBD1. This CDR3 is built from 14 residues. The V segment lost 5 bases and the J segment 2 bases; nucleotides outside the gene matches: 3. CDR1 and CDR2 from the germline V gene are MNHEY and SVGAGI. The CDR3 reads CASSEGQGNTEAFF. CDR3 coding DNA: TGTGCCAGCAGTGAGGGACAGGGAAACACTGAAGCTTTCTTT.

The table lists this clone with a count of one. The CDR3 DNA sequence: TGTGCCAGCAGTGAGCGGCAGGAGAGGAAGACCCAGTACTTC. Amino acids: CASSERQERKTQYF. V gene TRBV2 combines with J gene TRBJ2-5; no clear D gene. Trimming shortened V by 3 bases and J by 6 bases, and 14 bases separated the two germline ends. In germline, CDR1 is SNHLY, CDR2 FYNNEI. The length of the CDR3 is 14 residues.

This chain connects TRBV5-5 to TRBJ1-1; D is ambiguous. This CDR3 contains 14 residues. V lost 2 bases and J 0 bases, leaving 8 bases between the germline ends. Germline values: CDR1 SGHKS, CDR2 YYEKEE (reference sequence). This CDR3 reads CASSFTGVNTEAFF. For the CDR3, the DNA is TGTGCCAGCAGCTTCACGGGAGTGAACACTGAAGCTTTCTTT. The complete variable domain, with remaining parts taken from reference TRBV5-5 and TRBJ1-1, reads DAGVTQSPTHLIKTRGQQVTLRCSPISGHKSVSWYQQVLGQGPQFIFQYYEKEERGRGNFPDRFSARQFPNYSSELNVNALLLGDSALYLCASSFTGVNTEAFFGQGTRLTVV.

In regard to this clone: This CDR3 is also generated by other DNA sequences in the sample. The rearrangement joins TRBV5-1 to TRBJ1-5; the match to TRBD1 covers 11 bases. V lost 2 bases, J lost 4 bases, and 2 bases stayed unmatched. The V gene's germline CDR1 is SGHRS and CDR2 YFSETQ. The length of the CDR3 is 15 residues. This chain's CDR3 is CASSLGTGGNQPQHF. As DNA, the CDR3 is TGCGCCAGCAGCTTAGGGACAGGGGGGAATCAGCCCCAGCATTTT.

The chain is built from TRBV5-1 and TRBJ2-3, with 14 bases that match TRBD2. The CDR3 is 19 residues long. Germline V gives CDR1 SGHRS, CDR2 YFSETQ. Trimming cost V 1 base and J 4 bases; bases outside gene matches: 11. The CDR3 here is CASSLSGTSGGAPPDTQYF. CDR3 DNA: TGCGCCAGCAGCTTGTCCGGGACTAGCGGGGGCGCACCCCCAGATACGCAGTATTTT. Supplemented by reference TRBV5-1 and TRBJ2-3, the full variable domain reads KAGVTQTPRYLIKTRGQQVTLSCSPISGHRSVSWYQQTPGQGLQFLFEYFSETQRNKGNFPGRFSGRQFSNSRSEMNVSTLELGDSALYLCASSLSGTSGGAPPDTQYFGPGTRLTVL.

About this clone: Additional DNA sequences in this sample encode the identical CDR3. This chain links TRBV5-1 with TRBJ2-3, with 8 nucleotides matching TRBD2. CDR1 SGHRS and CDR2 YFSETQ come from the germline V gene. After removal of 0 bases from V and 1 base from J, the junction contained 4 bases not matched to a gene. The CDR3 runs 16 residues. The CDR3 nucleotides read TGCGCCAGCAGCTTGGGCGCGGGGGGAGGCACAGATACGCAGTATTTT. It specifies CASSLGAGGGTDTQYF.

The chain combines TRBV6-5 with TRBJ2-7; D is perhaps TRBD1 (6 bases). V gave up 6 bases and J gave up 0 bases, with 12 bases separating them. The V gene's germline CDR1 is MNHEY and CDR2 SVGAGI. This CDR3 is 14 amino acids long. The DNA of the CDR3 is TGTGCCAGCAGAAGACAGGCGAGCTCCTACGAGCAGTACTTC. Residues: CASRRQASSYEQYF.

The chain links TRBV7-2 to TRBJ1-2, with D perhaps TRBD1 (5 bases). The CDR3 covers 14 residues. The V gene lost 4 bases and the J gene lost 4 bases, with 13 bases spanning the gap. Germline CDR1 SGHTA, CDR2 FQGNSA. The CDR3 DNA sequence: TGTGCCAGCAGCTCCCCAGGGTTTCCCTATGGCTACACCTTC. Translating it yields CASSSPGFPYGYTF.

This chain uses TRBV4-1 with TRBJ2-3; no clear D. From germline, CDR1 is MGHRA and CDR2 YSYEKL. V was clipped by 0 bases and J by 11 bases, with 15 bases between them. The CDR3 is made up of 14 amino acids. This CDR3 reads CASSQDFDRRQQYF. The CDR3 DNA follows: TGCGCCAGCAGCCAAGACTTCGACCGAAGACAGCAGTATTTT.

This chain links TRBV7-3 with TRBJ2-7, with 10 bases identical to TRBD1. The length of the CDR3 is 15 residues. Germline CDR1 SGHTA, CDR2 FQGTGA. J was trimmed by 5 bases and V by 5 bases; bases with no gene match: 9. The CDR3 region is CASSADRDRGNEQYF. CDR3 in DNA: TGTGCCAGCAGCGCAGACCGGGACAGGGGTAACGAGCAGTACTTC. The variable domain in full, completed from reference TRBV7-3 and TRBJ2-7, reads GAGVSQTPSNKVTEKGKYVELRCDPISGHTALYWYRQSLGQGPEFLIYFQGTGAADDSGLPNDRFFAVRPEGSVSTLKIQRTERGDSAVYLCASSADRDRGNEQYFGPGTRLTVT.

This clone came up once. One end of the junction does not line up with germline, which may come from a read error. CDR3 amino acids: CASSEALETLLAF. For the CDR3, the DNA is TGTGCCAGCAGTGAAGCGCTGGAGACTCTCTTAGCCTTC. The V gene is TRBV6-1, the J gene TRBJ1-2, with no clear D. Germline-derived CDR1 and CDR2 are MNHNS and SASEGT. The CDR3 length is 13 residues.

In this sample, this clone turned up a few times. V and J are TRBV18 and TRBJ1-1; D call uncertain. V shed 4 bases and J shed 0 bases, with 6 bases lying between them. Germline CDR1 is KGHSH and CDR2 is LQKENI. CDR3 length: 13 amino acids. The CDR3: CASSLSLNTEAFF. CDR3 DNA sequence: TGTGCCAGCTCACTTTCCCTGAACACTGAAGCTTTCTTT.